This paragraph covers one T cell receptor beta chain sequence. Its specificity is not known. The CDR3 has 16 residues. CDR1 is MDHEN and CDR2 is SYDVKM in the germline V gene. V lost 8 bases to trimming and J lost 2 bases, with 21 bases between them. The data stem from a study of blood T cells in healthy people across ages. Each donor had 8 to 10 milliliters of peripheral blood drawn. With a J-beta primer mix and a sample-barcoded 5' primer, a second PCR ran about 7 to 11 cycles. A tag from a template-switch adaptor with 12 random nucleotides marked each cDNA molecule. A single record per CDR3 protein comes from TCRdb applying MiXCR to the 5' RACE reads. The sample includes roughly 680,000 distinct CDR3 sequences, around 52% of them seen just once. General study points: When set beside aged donors, long-lived donors presented more naive CD4+ cells and higher diversity.

The sequence derives from an elderly woman in good health. V and J are TRBV28 and TRBJ1-2; D unresolved. What was sequenced was blood. Here the CDR3 DNA reads TGTGCCAGCCTCCCTCGAGGCACCCGGTCGAACTATGGCTACACCTTC. Protein sequence: CASLPRGTRSNYGYTF.